The 10 T cell receptor beta chains below all came from one sample that was sequenced in a study of monozygotic twins with inflammatory bowel disease. TCRdb re-called the 5' RACE reads and gives one entry per CDR3 protein, without DNA. The sample holds over 150,000 distinct CDR3 sequences. The source material was blood. Receptors originate from a human donor with ulcerative colitis or Crohn's disease, or a healthy co-twin of an affected twin (not recorded which).

The J gene is TRBJ2-4, the V gene TRBV4-3; there is no DNA to check the TCRdb D call of TRBD1. There are 14 residues in the CDR3. The germline V gene encodes CDR1 LGHNA and CDR2 YSLEER. CDR3 loop: CASSQADRKNIQYF.

The chain joins TRBV15 to TRBJ2-1; TCRdb outputs TRBD1, but without DNA this stays unchecked. The CDR3 is made up of 14 amino acids. CDR1 is LNHNV and CDR2 is YYDKDF in the germline V gene (reference sequence). CDR3 sequence reads: CATKKRGQYNEQFF.

The chain links TRBV7-9 to TRBJ2-2. CDR3 length: 15 residues. Germline lookup yields CDR1 SEHNR and CDR2 FQNEAQ (reference sequence). CDR3 sequence: CASTPRGSNTGELFF.

This chain's CDR3 is CASSQVQAAGGEKLFF. The chain links TRBV4-2 to TRBJ1-4; the D call from TCRdb, TRBD1, cannot be confirmed without DNA. The CDR3 is 16 amino acids. From germline, CDR1 is LGHNA and CDR2 YNFKEQ.

The chain links TRBV12-3 or TRBV12-4 to TRBJ2-5; TCRdb's D call of TRBD1 is untestable without DNA. The CDR3 has 15 residues. The chain's CDR3 is CASGTGTPVQETQYF.

The CDR3: CASSVVLLEQYF. The gene calls are TRBV5-6 and TRBJ2-7. This CDR3 has 12 residues. CDR1 is SGHDT, CDR2 YYEEEE, per germline.

This chain uses TRBV7-8 with TRBJ1-1. CDR3 length: 13 amino acids. Germline assignment: CDR1 SGHVS and CDR2 FQNEAQ. The CDR3 protein is CASSPFKNTEAFF.

The chain recombines TRBV5-1 with TRBJ2-1; TCRdb designates TRBD2, a call that cannot be tested without DNA. Germline V CDR1 and CDR2: SGHRS, YFSETQ. CDR3 size: 15 residues. This CDR3 is CASSTLAGSYNEQFF. The complete variable domain, with remaining parts taken from reference TRBV5-1 and TRBJ2-1, reads KAGVTQTPRYLIKTRGQQVTLSCSPISGHRSVSWYQQTPGQGLQFLFEYFSETQRNKGNFPGRFSGRQFSNSRSEMNVSTLELGDSALYLCASSTLAGSYNEQFFGPGTRLTVL.

The chain has TRBV4-1 and TRBJ2-3; TCRdb's D call, TRBD1, is unchecked because there is no DNA. The CDR3 is made up of 16 amino acids. Germline V gene lookup returns CDR1 MGHRA and CDR2 YSYEKL. Here the CDR3 reads CASSQDLATPWGTQYF.

The chain's CDR3 is CASSLRLSYQETQYF. This chain uses TRBV7-2 with TRBJ2-5. The CDR3 length is 15 residues. Germline V gene lookup returns CDR1 SGHTA and CDR2 FQGNSA.